Listed here are 6 T cell receptor beta chains from one sample, sequenced in a study of regulatory T cells in long-lasting Graves disease. CDR3 regions were amplified by Arm-PCR using iRepertoire HTBI primers to build TCR beta libraries. TCRdb itself ran the multiplex PCR reads through MiXCR, one entry per CDR3 protein. The data hold hundreds of thousands of distinct CDR3 sequences, with 16% observed a single time. Time point specified: newly diagnosed GD, antithyroid drugs for less than 3 months. The TCR library was prepared using RNA isolated from PBMCs. This same sample was also taken into another study, of T cells in Graves' hyperthyroidism and ophthalmopathy.

This specimen consisted of peripheral blood mononuclear cells (PBMCs), obtained at new diagnosis, from a patient treated with antithyroid drugs. These receptors came from a man aged 40-50 years with Graves disease.

This sequence joins TRBV29-1 and TRBJ2-3, with TRBD2 identical over 10 bases. Per the germline V gene, CDR1 is SQVTM and CDR2 is ANQGSEA. The CDR3 is 15 amino acids. Unmatched junction bases numbered 6, after V lost 3 bases and J lost 3 bases. The CDR3 DNA sequence: TGCAGCGTTGACAAACTAGCGGGGCTAACAGATACGCAGTATTTT. Protein product: CSVDKLAGLTDTQYF.

This clonotype was seen many times. V gene TRBV3-1 combines with J gene TRBJ1-1, with 8 bases lining up with TRBD1. Looked up from germline, CDR1 is LGHDT and CDR2 is YNNKEL (reference sequence). With 4 bases clipped from V and 4 bases from J, the junction kept 8 bases outside the gene matches. The CDR3 is made up of 15 amino acids. CDR3 sequence reads: CASSPRDRGGTEAFF. CDR3 DNA: TGTGCCAGCAGCCCTCGAGACAGGGGAGGCACTGAAGCTTTCTTT.

Concerning this clonotype: Relative to the germline gene, one junction end is altered; a read error may explain this. The chain has TRBV7-2 and TRBJ1-6, with 11 bases that match TRBD1. Germline CDR1 reads SGHTA; CDR2 reads FQGNSA. The CDR3 has 17 amino acids. CDR3 sequence: CASSKGGQGVPNSPLHF. As DNA, the CDR3 is TGCGCCAGCAGCAAGGGGGGACAGGGGGTCCCAAATTCACCCCTCCACTTT.

At least ten counts were recorded for this clonotype. This rearrangement joins TRBV6-1 to TRBJ1-1; D is perhaps TRBD1 (6 bases). Trimming took off 11 bases at V and 4 bases at J, with 17 bases between the two ends. Germline values: CDR1 MNHNS, CDR2 SASEGT. This CDR3 is 13 amino acids long. The CDR3 nucleotides read TGTGCCGGCCGCGGGGGCTCTGGCACTGAAGCTTTCTTT. Its translation is CAGRGGSGTEAFF.

This clonotype turned up a few times. This chain connects TRBV6-9 to TRBJ2-7; 10 bases fit TRBD1. Losses at the gene ends were 3 bases for V and 4 bases for J; bases not matched to a gene: 9. The CDR3 has 16 amino acids. Germline assignment: CDR1 MNHGY and CDR2 SVAAGI. Here the CDR3 DNA reads TGTGCCAGCAGTTACTCCCCGGGACAGGGGACTTACGAGCAGTACTTC. Translation: CASSYSPGQGTYEQYF.

This clonotype was recorded at least ten times. Written as DNA, the CDR3 is TGTGCCACCAGTGCCGTGACAGGGGCAATTCCGGATACGCAGTATTTT. As protein: CATSAVTGAIPDTQYF. This chain connects TRBV24-1 to TRBJ2-3; 8 bases align to TRBD1. J was trimmed by 6 bases and V by 5 bases; bases with no gene match: 12. Germline V gene sequence: CDR1 KGHDR, CDR2 SFDVKD. The CDR3 runs to 16 residues.